Following are 31 T cell receptor beta chains from one sample sequenced in a study of blood T cell repertoires in COVID-19. Sequenced by immunoSEQ multiplex PCR; TCRdb stores in-frame clones only, minus some. Of about 170,000 clones listed, approximately 80% are singletons. Sequences were obtained from peripheral blood. All receptors derive from a man between 60 and 70 years old with acute or convalescent COVID-19.

The chain joins TRBV7-3 to TRBJ2-5; TRBD1 is a possible D gene (7 bases). Germline V CDR1 and CDR2: SGHTA, FQGTGA. Between the trimmed V and J ends, which lost 2 bases and 5 bases, there was a span of 15 bases. This CDR3 is 15 amino acids long. CDR3 nucleotide sequence: TGTGCCAGCAGCTTATCACCAGGGGGGAGCGAGACCCAGTACTTC. It is translated as CASSLSPGGSETQYF.

This clone turned up a few times. The chain combines TRBV7-3 with TRBJ1-1; D ambiguous. This CDR3 is 13 amino acids long. The germline CDR1 and CDR2 sequences are SGHTA and FQGTGA. With 1 base removed from V and 1 base from J, the gap between germline ends came to 4 bases. CDR3 loop: CASSLNRNTEAFF. As DNA, the CDR3 is TGTGCCAGCAGCTTAAACAGGAACACTGAAGCTTTCTTT.

The V call is TRBV5-8, the J call TRBJ1-2, with D possibly being TRBD1 (6 bases). Trimming took 4 bases from V and 4 from J, leaving 11 bases between them. The CDR3 runs 13 residues. Germline CDR1 reads SGHTS; CDR2 reads YDEGEE. CDR3: CASSKDRLYGYTF. In nucleotides, the CDR3 is TGTGCCAGCAGCAAAGACAGGCTCTATGGCTACACCTTC.

The chain joins TRBV3-1 (or the pseudogene TRBV3-2) to TRBJ2-1; TRBD2 aligns across 15 bases. This CDR3 spans 16 amino acids. Per germline, CDR1 LGHDT and CDR2 YNNKEL (reference sequence). With V trimmed by 2 bases and J by 9 bases, 5 bases remained unmatched. The CDR3 region has the DNA TGTGCCAGCAGCCAACGGACTAGCGGGGGGGCCGGTGAGCAGTTCTTC. As protein: CASSQRTSGGAGEQFF.

The chain links TRBV12-3 or TRBV12-4 to TRBJ2-7, with 9 bases fitting TRBD2. The CDR3 spans 13 residues. J gave up 4 bases and V 8 bases, and 6 bases lay outside the gene matches. The CDR3 DNA is TGTGCCAGCGATAGCGGGGGTGGTTACGAGCAGTACTTC. It translates to CASDSGGGYEQYF.

In the case of this clone: This CDR3 is also generated by other DNA sequences in the sample. V is TRBV24-1 and J is TRBJ2-3; 9 nucleotides agree with TRBD1. The CDR3 contains 15 residues. Germline lookup yields CDR1 KGHDR and CDR2 SFDVKD. Trimming removed 5 bases from V and 0 bases from J; junction bases left unmatched: 2. CDR3 residues: CATSGGQGSTDTQYF. For the CDR3, the DNA is TGTGCCACCAGTGGCGGACAGGGGAGCACAGATACGCAGTATTTT.

The rearrangement joins TRBV19 to TRBJ2-1, with 10 bases aligning to TRBD2. Germline assignment: CDR1 LNHDA and CDR2 SQIVND (reference sequence). The CDR3 contains 16 residues. Unmatched junction bases numbered 20, after V lost 9 bases and J lost 12 bases. In DNA form, the CDR3 reads TGTGCCAGCTCTATGGGAGGAGCGGGGGGGACGGAGGGGCAGTTCTTC. This gives the protein CASSMGGAGGTEGQFF.

The V and J genes are TRBV30 and TRBJ1-2; maybe TRBD1 (5 bases). Germline CDR1 is GTSNPN and CDR2 is SVGIG (reference sequence). The CDR3 covers 12 residues. The V end was cut by 6 bases, the J end by 4 bases, with 12 bases between. As DNA, the CDR3 is TGTGCCTGCCGAAGGGGAACCTATGGCTACACCTTC. Encoded protein: CACRRGTYGYTF.

This clone showed up just a few times. V and J are TRBV29-1 and TRBJ2-5, with a tentative D call TRBD2 (7 bases). The CDR3 has 14 amino acids. CDR1 SQVTM and CDR2 ANQGSEA come from the germline V gene. The V gene lost 6 bases and the J gene lost 4 bases, with 18 bases spanning the gap. CDR3 amino acids: CSVRHGGRGETQYF. The CDR3 nucleotides are TGCAGCGTACGACACGGGGGGCGAGGAGAGACCCAGTACTTC.

The rearrangement links TRBV3-1 (or the pseudogene TRBV3-2) to TRBJ2-5, with 9 bases identical to TRBD2. Looked up from germline, CDR1 is LGHDT and CDR2 is YNNKEL (reference sequence). The CDR3 runs 16 residues. Trimming at V came to 1 base and at J to 2 bases, leaving 5 bases not matched to a gene. CDR3 sequence: CASSQGVLAGQETQYF. DNA of the CDR3: TGTGCCAGCAGCCAAGGAGTCCTAGCGGGACAAGAGACCCAGTACTTC.

This clone was counted a single time. V gene TRBV4-1 combines with J gene TRBJ1-1; the match to TRBD1 covers 10 bases. The CDR3 is 16 amino acids. The V gene end was trimmed by 4 bases and the J gene end by 1 base; junction bases not matched to a gene: 6. CDR1 is MGHRA, CDR2 YSYEKL, per germline. The CDR3 is CASSPLRQGANTEAFF. CDR3 DNA: TGCGCCAGCAGCCCCCTCCGACAGGGGGCGAACACTGAAGCTTTCTTT.

The CDR3 nucleotides read TGTGCCAGCAGCCGGTCACAGGGGGAGCTCAAAGATACGCAGTATTTT. Protein product: CASSRSQGELKDTQYF. The rearrangement joins TRBV3-1 (or the pseudogene TRBV3-2) to TRBJ2-3, with 8 bases fitting TRBD1. The CDR3 is 16 amino acids. With V trimmed by 4 bases and J by 5 bases, 11 bases remained unmatched. CDR1 LGHDT and CDR2 YNNKEL come from the germline V gene (reference sequence).

The chain employs TRBV14 and TRBJ1-1; TRBD1 matches at 7 bases. Trimming removed 0 bases from V and 4 bases from J; junction bases left unmatched: 5. The CDR3 runs to 15 residues. Germline V gene lookup returns CDR1 SGHDN and CDR2 FVKESK. The CDR3 nucleotides are TGTGCCAGCAGCCAAGATGCAAACAGGGGCACTGAAGCTTTCTTT. Protein product: CASSQDANRGTEAFF.

The rearrangement uses TRBV9 and TRBJ2-7, with 8 bases fitting TRBD2. V dropped 2 bases and J dropped 0; count of bases not matched to a gene: 4. Looked up from germline, CDR1 is SGDLS and CDR2 is YYNGEE. The CDR3 contains 15 residues. The CDR3 protein is CASSVSGESSYEQYF. The CDR3 bases are TGTGCCAGCAGCGTTAGCGGGGAGAGCTCCTACGAGCAGTACTTC.

This clone was seen more than once but under ten times. The CDR3 coding sequence is TGCGCCAGCGCTCCGGACAGGGTGGGCAATCAGCCCCAGCATTTT. This translates into CASAPDRVGNQPQHF. This chain joins TRBV4-1 and TRBJ1-5; 8 bases are shared with TRBD1. The CDR3 covers 15 residues. The trim removed 8 bases at V and 2 bases at J, leaving 8 bases unmatched. Germline CDR1 is MGHRA and CDR2 is YSYEKL.

The J gene is TRBJ2-7, the V gene TRBV5-4; 12 bases line up with TRBD2. The CDR3 has 15 residues. From germline, CDR1 is SGHNT and CDR2 YYREEE (reference sequence). Trimming removed 5 bases from V and 3 bases from J; junction bases left unmatched: 6. The DNA for the CDR3 is TGTGCCAGCAGTGTACGACTAGCGGGGGTCTACGAGCAGTACTTC. Translated, it gives CASSVRLAGVYEQYF. Full variable domain (rest looked up from reference TRBV5-4 and TRBJ2-7): ETGVTQSPTHLIKTRGQQVTLRCSSQSGHNTVSWYQQALGQGPQFIFQYYREEENGRGNFPPRFSGLQFPNYSSELNVNALELDDSALYLCASSVRLAGVYEQYFGPGTRLTVT.

The chain uses TRBV6-2 or TRBV6-3 and TRBJ1-1, with D unresolved. Germline V CDR1 and CDR2: MNHEY, SVGEGT. The CDR3 contains 13 residues. Trimming pared 2 bases from V and 2 bases from J, leaving 6 bases between. The DNA for the CDR3 is TGTGCCAGCAGTTACGTGGCAAACACTGAAGCTTTCTTT. Translated, it gives CASSYVANTEAFF.

The chain has TRBV7-3 and TRBJ2-2; D is unclear. Deletions cut 5 bases from V and 6 bases from J, with 7 bases between. The CDR3 loop spans 12 amino acids. The germline V gene has CDR1 SGHTA and CDR2 FQGTGA. CDR3 in amino acids: CASSTRSGELFF. The CDR3 DNA reads TGTGCCAGCAGCACCCGGTCCGGGGAGCTGTTTTTT.

This chain uses TRBV9 with TRBJ1-1; D is perhaps TRBD1 (5 bases). This CDR3 is 15 amino acids long. V dropped 5 bases and J dropped 0 bases, with 14 bases sitting between them. Germline CDR1 and CDR2: SGDLS and YYNGEE. The CDR3 region is CASRGAPGVNTEAFF. CDR3 in DNA: TGTGCCAGCAGAGGGGCTCCTGGAGTGAACACTGAAGCTTTCTTT. Variable domain in full (rest from reference TRBV9 and TRBJ1-1): DSGVTQTPKHLITATGQRVTLRCSPRSGDLSVYWYQQSLDQGLQFLIQYYNGEERAKGNILERFSAQQFPDLHSELNLSSLELGDSALYFCASRGAPGVNTEAFFGQGTRLTVV.

The gene calls are TRBV6-2 or TRBV6-3 and TRBJ1-2, with D possibly TRBD1 on 5 matching bases. V lost 7 bases to trimming and J lost 5 bases, with 17 bases between them. CDR1 and CDR2 (germline): MNHEY, SVGEGT. The CDR3 consists of 14 residues. The chain's CDR3 is CASTPAGGTYGYTF. DNA of the CDR3: TGTGCCAGCACCCCCGCCGGGGGGACGTATGGCTACACCTTC.

The genes are TRBV4-2 and TRBJ1-5, with 9 bases aligning to TRBD1. The V and J ends lost 3 bases and 0 bases, in that order; junction bases with no gene match: 6. This CDR3 region has 17 residues. Germline V CDR1 and CDR2: LGHNA, YNFKEQ. CDR3 in DNA: TGTGCCAGCAGCCACGCGGGGACAGGGTATAGCAATCAGCCCCAGCATTTT. Translation gives CASSHAGTGYSNQPQHF.

This CDR3 reads CASSLGGHETGNTIYF. As DNA, the CDR3 is TGTGCCAGCAGCTTAGGAGGACACGAAACTGGAAACACCATATATTTT. V usage is TRBV7-9 and J usage is TRBJ1-3; D may be TRBD1 (5 bases). The CDR3 length is 16 residues. V gave up 1 base and J gave up 2 bases, with 12 bases separating them. CDR1 and CDR2 (germline): SEHNR, FQNEAQ (reference sequence).

The V call is TRBV7-9, the J call TRBJ1-4; D call uncertain. This CDR3 comprises 16 residues. V lost 6 bases and J 1 base, leaving 15 bases between the germline ends. Per germline, CDR1 SEHNR and CDR2 FQNEAQ (reference sequence). The CDR3 DNA sequence: TGTGCCAGCAGACGGGCAAGGGAGCGAACTAATGAAAAACTGTTTTTT. This sequence encodes CASRRARERTNEKLFF. The full variable domain, in which reference TRBV7-9 and TRBJ1-4 provide the parts outside the CDR3, is DTGVSQNPRHKITKRGQNVTFRCDPISEHNRLYWYRQTLGQGPEFLTYFQNEAQLEKSRLLSDRFSAERPKGSFSTLEIQRTEQGDSAMYLCASRRARERTNEKLFFGSGTQLSVL.

This chain joins TRBV9 and TRBJ1-3; D is undetermined. CDR1 is SGDLS, CDR2 YYNGEE, per germline. The V end lost 3 bases, the J end lost 3 bases, and 19 bases lay between the germline ends. The CDR3 has 17 amino acids. The CDR3 sequence is CASSARRLPEHGNTIYF. CDR3 nucleotides: TGTGCCAGCAGCGCTCGGAGACTCCCCGAACATGGAAACACCATATATTTT. Together with reference TRBV9 and TRBJ1-3, the CDR3 gives the full variable domain: DSGVTQTPKHLITATGQRVTLRCSPRSGDLSVYWYQQSLDQGLQFLIQYYNGEERAKGNILERFSAQQFPDLHSELNLSSLELGDSALYFCASSARRLPEHGNTIYFGEGSWLTVV.

The V call is TRBV7-3, the J call TRBJ2-3, with TRBD2 matching 15 bases. Germline V lookup: CDR1 SGHTA, CDR2 FQGTGA. The CDR3 contains 16 residues. V shed 5 bases, J shed 4 bases, and the junction held 4 bases outside the gene matches. The CDR3 DNA reads as TGTGCCAGCAGCCCAGGGACTAGCGGGGGGCCAGATACGCAGTATTTT. It yields the protein CASSPGTSGGPDTQYF.

J is TRBJ1-3 and V is TRBV30, with 10 nucleotides matching TRBD1. V shed 4 bases and J 2 bases; nucleotides not matched to a gene: 5. The V gene's germline CDR1 is GTSNPN and CDR2 SVGIG (reference sequence). This CDR3 is 15 amino acids long. The CDR3 sequence is CAWNVGTGAGNTIYF. CDR3 in DNA: TGTGCCTGGAATGTCGGGACAGGGGCTGGAAACACCATATATTTT. Variable domain in full (rest from reference TRBV30 and TRBJ1-3): SQTIHQWPATLVQPVGSPLSLECTVEGTSNPNLYWYRQAAGRGLQLLFYSVGIGQISSEVPQNLSASRPQDRQFILSSKKLLLSDSGFYLCAWNVGTGAGNTIYFGEGSWLTVV.

V and J are TRBV19 and TRBJ2-3, with D perhaps matching TRBD1 (5 bases). This CDR3 is built from 16 residues. The V gene's germline CDR1 is LNHDA and CDR2 SQIVND (reference sequence). The V end lost 5 bases, the J end lost 0 bases, and 15 bases lay between the germline ends. DNA of the CDR3: TGTGCCAGTAGTCCACCAGGGCAATCTAGCACAGATACGCAGTATTTT. Translation: CASSPPGQSSTDTQYF.

The chain carries TRBV7-5 and TRBJ2-1; the table's TRBD1 call for D was not verified on the DNA. TRBV7-5 is a pseudogene. This CDR3 has 15 amino acids. CDR3 bases: TGTGTCAGAAGCTTATGCGGCAGGGCTGGCAATGAGCAGTTCTTC. Its translation: CVRSLCGRAGNEQFF.

In this sample, this clone turned up a few times. This chain uses TRBV7-3 with TRBJ2-1; 9 nucleotides match TRBD1. CDR3 length equals 16 residues. Germline trimming cut 1 base from V and 6 bases from J; bases unmatched to any gene: 7. The V gene's germline CDR1 is SGHTA and CDR2 FQGTGA. CDR3 sequence: CASSLIVGTGINEQFF. The CDR3 DNA sequence: TGTGCCAGCAGCTTAATAGTCGGGACAGGGATCAATGAGCAGTTCTTC. The full variable domain, its missing parts supplied by reference TRBV7-3 and TRBJ2-1, is GAGVSQTPSNKVTEKGKYVELRCDPISGHTALYWYRQSLGQGPEFLIYFQGTGAADDSGLPNDRFFAVRPEGSVSTLKIQRTERGDSAVYLCASSLIVGTGINEQFFGPGTRLTVL.

V is TRBV4-1 and J is TRBJ1-2; D is undetermined. Trimming removed 0 bases at V and 2 bases at J, with 10 bases between. This CDR3 region has 15 residues. CDR1 is MGHRA and CDR2 is YSYEKL in the germline V gene. This CDR3 reads CASSQDTRENYGYTF. In DNA form, the CDR3 reads TGCGCCAGCAGCCAAGATACGAGGGAAAACTATGGCTACACCTTC.

The rearrangement uses TRBV10-2 and TRBJ2-5, with TRBD2 as a possible D gene (5 bases). The CDR3 spans 12 residues. The V gene lost 4 bases and the J gene lost 4 bases, with 7 bases spanning the gap. Germline V gene lookup returns CDR1 WSHSY and CDR2 SAAADI. CDR3 coding DNA: TGCGCCAGCAGTGTTGAGGGAGAGACCCAGTACTTC. Its protein product is CASSVEGETQYF.